This T cell receptor beta chain was observed in a study of shared clonotypes between healthy human individuals. Sequenced by immunoSEQ multiplex PCR; TCRdb stores in-frame clones only, minus some. Of about 2.4 million clones in the sample, around nine tenths were seen once. The study enrolled healthy HIV-negative adults without recent acute infections or vaccinations as donors. Germline values: CDR1 MNHNY, CDR2 SVGAGI (reference sequence). CDR3 length: 15 residues. Trimming left V 5 bases short and J 3 bases short, with 17 bases between. V and J are TRBV6-6 and TRBJ2-7; D not resolved. This TCR was recovered from a man between 18 and 35 years old in good health. Material: naive CD4+ T cells sorted from blood. The subset: CD45RA+ positively selected. Here the CDR3 DNA reads TGTGCCAGCAGTGGCCGACAAGCCGATATCTACGAGCAGTACTTC. This encodes CASSGRQADIYEQYF.